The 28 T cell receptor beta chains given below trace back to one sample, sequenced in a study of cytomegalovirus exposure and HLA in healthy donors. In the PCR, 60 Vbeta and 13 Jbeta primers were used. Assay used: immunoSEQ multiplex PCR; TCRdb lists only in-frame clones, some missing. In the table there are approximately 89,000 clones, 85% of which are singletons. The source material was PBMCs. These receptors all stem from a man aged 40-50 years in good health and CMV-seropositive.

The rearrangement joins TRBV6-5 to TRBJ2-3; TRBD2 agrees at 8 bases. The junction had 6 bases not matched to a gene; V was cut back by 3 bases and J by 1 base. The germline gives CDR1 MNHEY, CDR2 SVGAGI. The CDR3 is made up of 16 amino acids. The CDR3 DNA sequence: TGTGCCAGCAGTTATAAGCGGGAGCGGGGCACAGATACGCAGTATTTT. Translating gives CASSYKRERGTDTQYF.

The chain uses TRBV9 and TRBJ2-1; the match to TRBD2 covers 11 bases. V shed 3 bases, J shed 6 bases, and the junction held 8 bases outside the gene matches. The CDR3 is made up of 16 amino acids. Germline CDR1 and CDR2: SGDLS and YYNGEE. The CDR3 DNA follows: TGTGCCAGCAGCGCCCGACTAGCGGGACGAGGCAATGAGCAGTTCTTC. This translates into CASSARLAGRGNEQFF.

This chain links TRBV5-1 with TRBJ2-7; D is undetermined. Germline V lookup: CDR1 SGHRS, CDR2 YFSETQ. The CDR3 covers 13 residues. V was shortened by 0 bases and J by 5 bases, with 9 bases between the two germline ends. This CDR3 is CASSLAAGHEQYF. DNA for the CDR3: TGCGCCAGCAGCTTGGCGGCAGGTCACGAGCAGTACTTC.

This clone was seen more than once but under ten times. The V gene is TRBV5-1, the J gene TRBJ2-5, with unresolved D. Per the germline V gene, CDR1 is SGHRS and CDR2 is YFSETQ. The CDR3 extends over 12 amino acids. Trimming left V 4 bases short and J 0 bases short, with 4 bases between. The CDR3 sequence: CASSVNQETQYF. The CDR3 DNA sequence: TGCGCCAGCAGCGTAAACCAAGAGACCCAGTACTTC.

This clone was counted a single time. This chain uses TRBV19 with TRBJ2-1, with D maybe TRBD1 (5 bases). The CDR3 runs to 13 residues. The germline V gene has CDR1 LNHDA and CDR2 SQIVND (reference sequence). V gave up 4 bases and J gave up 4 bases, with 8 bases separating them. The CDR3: CASSNDRYNEQFF. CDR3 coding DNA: TGTGCCAGTAGTAATGACAGATACAATGAGCAGTTCTTC.

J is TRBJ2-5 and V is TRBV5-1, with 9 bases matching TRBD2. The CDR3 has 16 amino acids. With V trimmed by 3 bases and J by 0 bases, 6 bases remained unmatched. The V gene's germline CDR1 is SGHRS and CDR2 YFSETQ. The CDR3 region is CASSWTSEPYQETQYF. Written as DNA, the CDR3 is TGCGCCAGCAGCTGGACTAGCGAGCCGTACCAAGAGACCCAGTACTTC.

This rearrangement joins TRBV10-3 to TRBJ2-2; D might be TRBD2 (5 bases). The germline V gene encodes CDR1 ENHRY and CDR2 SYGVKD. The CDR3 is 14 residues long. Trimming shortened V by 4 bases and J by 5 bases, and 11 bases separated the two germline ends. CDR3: CAISALGLTGELFF. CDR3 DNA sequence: TGTGCCATCAGTGCACTCGGACTTACCGGGGAGCTGTTTTTT.

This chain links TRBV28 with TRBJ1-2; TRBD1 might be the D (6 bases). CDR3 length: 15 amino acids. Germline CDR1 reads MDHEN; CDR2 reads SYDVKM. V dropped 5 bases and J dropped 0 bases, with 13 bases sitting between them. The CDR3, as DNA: TGTGCCAGCAGTCCTTGGGGGCCCTCTAACTATGGCTACACCTTC. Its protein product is CASSPWGPSNYGYTF.

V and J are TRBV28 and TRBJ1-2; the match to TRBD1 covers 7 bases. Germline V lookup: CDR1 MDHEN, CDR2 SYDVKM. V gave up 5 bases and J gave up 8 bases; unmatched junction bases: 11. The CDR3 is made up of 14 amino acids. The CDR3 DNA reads TGTGCCAGCAGTACAAGCCCAACAGGGGCCGGCTACACCTTC. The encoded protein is CASSTSPTGAGYTF.

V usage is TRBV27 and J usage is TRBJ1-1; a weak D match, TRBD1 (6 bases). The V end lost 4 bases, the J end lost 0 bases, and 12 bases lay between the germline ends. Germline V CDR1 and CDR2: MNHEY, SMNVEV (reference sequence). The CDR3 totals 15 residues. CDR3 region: CASSSSTGLNTEAFF. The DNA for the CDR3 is TGTGCCAGCAGTTCCTCCACAGGGCTGAACACTGAAGCTTTCTTT.

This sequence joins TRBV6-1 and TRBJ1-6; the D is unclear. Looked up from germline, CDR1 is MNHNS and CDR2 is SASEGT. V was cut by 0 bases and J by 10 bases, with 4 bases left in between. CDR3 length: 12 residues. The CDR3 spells CASSEARSPLHF. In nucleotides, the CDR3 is TGTGCCAGCAGTGAAGCTAGATCACCCCTCCACTTT.

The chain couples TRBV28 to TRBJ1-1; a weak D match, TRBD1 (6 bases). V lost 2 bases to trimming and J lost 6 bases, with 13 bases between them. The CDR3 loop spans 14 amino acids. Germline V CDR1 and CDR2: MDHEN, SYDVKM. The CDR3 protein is CASSLSMDRSEAFF. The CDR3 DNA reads TGTGCCAGCAGTTTAAGCATGGACAGATCTGAAGCTTTCTTT.

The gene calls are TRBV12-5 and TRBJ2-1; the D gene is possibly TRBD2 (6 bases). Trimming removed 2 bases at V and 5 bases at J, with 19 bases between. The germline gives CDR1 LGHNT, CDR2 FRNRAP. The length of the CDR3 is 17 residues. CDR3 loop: CASGLSSFSGSDNEQFF. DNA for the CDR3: TGTGCTAGTGGTTTGTCAAGTTTTAGCGGAAGTGACAATGAGCAGTTCTTC.

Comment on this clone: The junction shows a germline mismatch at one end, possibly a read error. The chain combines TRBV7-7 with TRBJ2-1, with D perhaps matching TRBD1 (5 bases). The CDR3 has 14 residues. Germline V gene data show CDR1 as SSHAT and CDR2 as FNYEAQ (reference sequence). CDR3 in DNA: TGTGCTAGCAGCTTGTCAGGGCGATACAATGAGCAGTTCTTC. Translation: CASSLSGRYNEQFF.

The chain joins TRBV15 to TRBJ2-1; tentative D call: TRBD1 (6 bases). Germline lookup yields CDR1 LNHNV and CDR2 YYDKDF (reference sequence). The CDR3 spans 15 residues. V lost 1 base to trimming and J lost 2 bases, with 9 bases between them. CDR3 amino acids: CATSRVGATYNEQFF. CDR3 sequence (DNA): TGTGCCACCAGCAGAGTGGGGGCAACCTACAATGAGCAGTTCTTC.

The CDR3 sequence: CASSLAGVQFNLTNQPQHF. The CDR3 nucleotides read TGCGCCAGCAGCTTGGCGGGGGTACAGTTTAACCTTACCAATCAGCCCCAGCATTTT. V is TRBV5-1 and J is TRBJ1-5; D perhaps matches TRBD1 (5 bases). The CDR3 has 19 residues. From germline, CDR1 is SGHRS and CDR2 YFSETQ. V was shortened by 0 bases and J by 3 bases, with 22 bases between the two germline ends.

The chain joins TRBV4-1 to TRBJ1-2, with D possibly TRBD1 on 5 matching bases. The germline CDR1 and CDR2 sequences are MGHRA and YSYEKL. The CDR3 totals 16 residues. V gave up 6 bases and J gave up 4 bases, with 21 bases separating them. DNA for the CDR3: TGCGCCAGCAGTCGTACCGGGGACTCGATCCGCTATGGCTACACCTTC. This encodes CASSRTGDSIRYGYTF.

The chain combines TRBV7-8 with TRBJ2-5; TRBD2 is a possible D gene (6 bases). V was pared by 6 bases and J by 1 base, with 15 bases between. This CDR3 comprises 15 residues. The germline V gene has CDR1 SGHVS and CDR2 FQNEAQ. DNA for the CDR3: TGTGCCAGCAGTTTCCAGGCGGGGCCCCAAGAGACCCAGTACTTC. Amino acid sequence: CASSFQAGPQETQYF.

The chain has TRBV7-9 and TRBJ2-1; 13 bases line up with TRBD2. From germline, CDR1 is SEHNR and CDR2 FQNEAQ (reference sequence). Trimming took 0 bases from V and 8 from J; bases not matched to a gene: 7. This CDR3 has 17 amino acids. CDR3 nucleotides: TGTGCCAGCAGCTTAGCCCGGACTAGCGGGAGTTATGATGAGCAGTTCTTC. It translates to CASSLARTSGSYDEQFF.

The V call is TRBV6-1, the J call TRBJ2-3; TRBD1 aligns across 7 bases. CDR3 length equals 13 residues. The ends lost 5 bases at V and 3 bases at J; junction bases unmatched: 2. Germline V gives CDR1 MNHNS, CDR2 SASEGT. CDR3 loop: CASSTGATDTQYF. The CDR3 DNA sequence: TGTGCCAGCAGTACAGGGGCGACAGATACGCAGTATTTT.

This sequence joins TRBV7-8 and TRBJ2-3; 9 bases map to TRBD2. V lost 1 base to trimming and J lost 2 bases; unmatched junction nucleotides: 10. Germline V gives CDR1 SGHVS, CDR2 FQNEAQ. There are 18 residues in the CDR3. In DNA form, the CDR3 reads TGTGCCAGCAGCTTAGGAGTGACTAGCGGAGGGCTCACAGATACGCAGTATTTT. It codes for CASSLGVTSGGLTDTQYF.

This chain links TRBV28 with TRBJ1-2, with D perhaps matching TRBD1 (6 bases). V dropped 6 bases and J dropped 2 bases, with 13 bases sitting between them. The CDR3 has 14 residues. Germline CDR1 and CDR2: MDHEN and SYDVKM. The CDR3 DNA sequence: TGTGCCAGCAGACCCGGACAGTTGAACTATGGCTACACCTTC. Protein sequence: CASRPGQLNYGYTF.

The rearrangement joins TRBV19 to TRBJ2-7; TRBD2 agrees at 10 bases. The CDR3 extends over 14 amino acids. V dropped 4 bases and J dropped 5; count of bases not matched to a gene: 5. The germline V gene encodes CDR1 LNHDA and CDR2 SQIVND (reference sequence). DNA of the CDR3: TGTGCCAGTAGTACCACTAGCGGGATACACGAGCAGTACTTC. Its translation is CASSTTSGIHEQYF.

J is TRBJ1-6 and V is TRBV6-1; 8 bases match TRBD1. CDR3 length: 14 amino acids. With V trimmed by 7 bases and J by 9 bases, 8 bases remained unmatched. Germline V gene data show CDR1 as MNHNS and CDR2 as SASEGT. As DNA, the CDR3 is TGTGCCAGCAATCACAGGGGGAGTATTTCACCCCTCCACTTT. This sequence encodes CASNHRGSISPLHF.

The CDR3 protein is CASSTGGETQYF. The CDR3 bases are TGTGCCAGTAGTACGGGGGGAGAGACCCAGTACTTC. The gene calls are TRBV19 and TRBJ2-5, with 7 bases aligning to TRBD2. CDR1 is LNHDA, CDR2 SQIVND, per germline (reference sequence). The V and J ends lost 4 bases and 4 bases, in that order; junction bases with no gene match: 0. This CDR3 comprises 12 residues.

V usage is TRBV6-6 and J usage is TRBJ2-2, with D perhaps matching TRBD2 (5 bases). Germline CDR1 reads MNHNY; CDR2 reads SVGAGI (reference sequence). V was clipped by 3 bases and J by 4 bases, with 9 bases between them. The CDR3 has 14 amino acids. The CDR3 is CASSYSRGTGELFF. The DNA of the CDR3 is TGTGCCAGCAGTTATTCCCGGGGCACCGGGGAGCTGTTTTTT.

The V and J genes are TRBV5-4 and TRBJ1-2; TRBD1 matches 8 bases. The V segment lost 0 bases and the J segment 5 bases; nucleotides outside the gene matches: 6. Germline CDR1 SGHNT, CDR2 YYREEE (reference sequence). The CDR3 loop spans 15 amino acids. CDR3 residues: CASSLGTGLRYGYTF. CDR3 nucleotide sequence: TGTGCCAGCAGCTTGGGGACAGGGTTAAGATATGGCTACACCTTC. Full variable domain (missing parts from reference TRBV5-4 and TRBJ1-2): ETGVTQSPTHLIKTRGQQVTLRCSSQSGHNTVSWYQQALGQGPQFIFQYYREEENGRGNFPPRFSGLQFPNYSSELNVNALELDDSALYLCASSLGTGLRYGYTFGSGTRLTVV.

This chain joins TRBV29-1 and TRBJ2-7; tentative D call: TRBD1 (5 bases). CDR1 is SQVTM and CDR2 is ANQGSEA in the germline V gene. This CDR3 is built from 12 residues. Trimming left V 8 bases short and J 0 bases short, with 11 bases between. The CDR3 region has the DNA TGCAGCATTCGACAGAGCTCCTACGAGCAGTACTTC. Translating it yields CSIRQSSYEQYF.